These 27 T cell receptor beta chains originate from one sample sequenced in a study of blood T cell repertoires in COVID-19. TCRdb keeps only in-frame clones here, not all; method: immunoSEQ multiplex PCR. The sample yields about 280,000 clones, roughly nine tenths seen once. The sample taken for sequencing was peripheral blood. These receptors were collected from a woman in her forties or fifties who had recovered from COVID-19.

The chain has TRBV30 and TRBJ2-5; no reliable D call. The CDR3 has 15 amino acids. Per the germline V gene, CDR1 is GTSNPN and CDR2 is SVGIG (reference sequence). V gave up 2 bases and J gave up 1 base, with 14 bases separating them. DNA of the CDR3: TGTGCCTGGAGTCCACCTTCTAGTGGCCAAGAGACCCAGTACTTC. Translated, it gives CAWSPPSSGQETQYF.

This chain joins TRBV9 and TRBJ1-2, with 7 bases fitting TRBD1. V lost 4 bases and J lost 7; bases outside the gene matches: 7. The CDR3 contains 13 residues. CDR1 SGDLS and CDR2 YYNGEE come from the germline V gene. CDR3 sequence (DNA): TGTGCCAGCAGCACTCGCCGGACAGGTGGCTACACCTTC. It codes for CASSTRRTGGYTF.

The gene calls are TRBV28 and TRBJ2-1; weak D call: TRBD2 (6 bases). This CDR3 comprises 16 residues. CDR1 and CDR2 (germline): MDHEN, SYDVKM. Trimming cost V 4 bases and J 4 bases, with 17 bases left between them. CDR3 nucleotides: TGTGCCAGCAGTTCCCGGGGAGTAGCGGAGTACAATGAGCAGTTCTTC. Translated, it gives CASSSRGVAEYNEQFF.

The chain combines TRBV7-3 with TRBJ2-5, with D perhaps TRBD2 (6 bases). In germline, CDR1 is SGHTA, CDR2 FQGTGA. V was cut by 5 bases and J by 0 bases, with 7 bases left in between. CDR3 length: 13 amino acids. This CDR3 is CASSRGYQETQYF. The CDR3, as DNA: TGTGCCAGCAGCCGGGGGTACCAAGAGACCCAGTACTTC.

This rearrangement joins TRBV15 to TRBJ1-1; 7 bases align to TRBD1. This CDR3 spans 13 amino acids. Trimming removed 5 bases from V and 5 bases from J; junction bases left unmatched: 5. Germline CDR1 is LNHNV and CDR2 is YYDKDF (reference sequence). The DNA for the CDR3 is TGTGCCACCAGCGGGGACAGAGGTACTGAAGCTTTCTTT. Protein sequence: CATSGDRGTEAFF. Looking up the rest from reference TRBV15 and TRBJ1-1 gives the full variable domain: DAMVIQNPRYQVTQFGKPVTLSCSQTLNHNVMYWYQQKSSQAPKLLFHYYDKDFNNEADTPDNFQSRRPNTSFCFLDIRSPGLGDTAMYLCATSGDRGTEAFFGQGTRLTVV.

The CDR3 nucleotides read TGTGCCAGCAGTTTCCTAACTCGACAAGGGGCAGATACGCAGTATTTT. It is translated as CASSFLTRQGADTQYF. J is TRBJ2-3 and V is TRBV27; the D gene is possibly TRBD1 (5 bases). V was pared by 3 bases and J by 4 bases, with 17 bases between. The germline V gene encodes CDR1 MNHEY and CDR2 SMNVEV (reference sequence). The CDR3 covers 16 residues.

The chain uses TRBV11-1 and TRBJ1-4; D possibly corresponds to TRBD1 (6 bases). CDR3 length: 14 residues. V was clipped by 5 bases and J by 7 bases, with 14 bases between them. The germline V gene has CDR1 SGHAT and CDR2 FQDESV (reference sequence). CDR3 coding DNA: TGTGCCAGCAGCAAAACAGGGCCGGGTGAAAAACTGTTTTTT. Protein: CASSKTGPGEKLFF. Full variable domain (remainder filled in from reference TRBV11-1 and TRBJ1-4): EAEVAQSPRYKITEKSQAVAFWCDPISGHATLYWYRQILGQGPELLVQFQDESVVDDSQLPKDRFSAERLKGVDSTLKIQPAELGDSAMYLCASSKTGPGEKLFFGSGTQLSVL.

CDR3 amino acids: CASSTSGNTGELFF. In DNA form, the CDR3 reads TGTGCCAGCAGTACTAGTGGGAACACCGGGGAGCTGTTTTTT. The rearrangement joins TRBV27 to TRBJ2-2; maybe TRBD2 (5 bases). The CDR3 covers 14 residues. Germline-derived CDR1 and CDR2 are MNHEY and SMNVEV (reference sequence). V lost 5 bases to trimming and J lost 1 base, with 8 bases between them.

Here the CDR3 reads CASSLEQSTDTQYF. The CDR3 coding sequence is TGCGCCAGCAGCTTGGAACAGAGCACAGATACGCAGTATTTT. The chain has TRBV5-1 and TRBJ2-3; no reliable D call. Germline assignment: CDR1 SGHRS and CDR2 YFSETQ. Trimming took 0 bases from V and 0 from J, leaving 5 bases between them. This CDR3 comprises 14 residues.

The J gene is TRBJ2-3, the V gene TRBV7-2, with a tentative D call TRBD2 (5 bases). CDR3 length equals 14 residues. V was clipped by 7 bases and J by 5 bases, with 16 bases between them. Germline V CDR1 and CDR2: SGHTA, FQGNSA. The DNA of the CDR3 is TGTGCCAGCAACCAGCGGTTTGATATAGATACGCAGTATTTT. This gives the protein CASNQRFDIDTQYF.

This clone has just one count. The chain links TRBV6-6 to TRBJ2-2; the match to TRBD1 covers 12 bases. The length of the CDR3 is 15 residues. From germline, CDR1 is MNHNY and CDR2 SVGAGI (reference sequence). The V and J ends lost 4 bases and 7 bases, in that order; junction bases with no gene match: 4. CDR3 amino acids: CASSWDRGQIGELFF. As DNA, the CDR3 is TGTGCCAGCAGTTGGGACAGGGGGCAGATCGGGGAGCTGTTTTTT.

This sequence joins TRBV5-4 and TRBJ2-3; D is unclear. Germline loops: CDR1 SGHNT, CDR2 YYREEE (reference sequence). V was clipped by 1 base and J by 2 bases, with 8 bases between them. The CDR3 runs 14 residues. The CDR3 coding sequence is TGTGCCAGCAGCTTGTCCAGATACACAGATACGCAGTATTTT. Protein sequence: CASSLSRYTDTQYF.

This chain links TRBV4-1 with TRBJ1-1; 8 nucleotides match TRBD1. CDR1 and CDR2 (germline): MGHRA, YSYEKL. The CDR3 length is 15 residues. V shed 3 bases, J shed 0 bases, and the junction held 3 bases outside the gene matches. The CDR3 sequence: CASSQTGVMNTEAFF. For the CDR3, the DNA is TGCGCCAGCAGCCAGACAGGGGTAATGAACACTGAAGCTTTCTTT.

This clone was recorded once. V gene TRBV3-1 (or the pseudogene TRBV3-2) combines with J gene TRBJ2-1, with D possibly being TRBD2 (5 bases). The ends were cut back, 3 bases at V and 9 bases at J, with 21 bases in the middle. CDR3 size: 16 residues. The germline CDR1 and CDR2 sequences are LGHDT and YNNKEL (reference sequence). The chain's CDR3 is CASSQTALAGTGEQFF. For the CDR3, the DNA is TGTGCCAGCAGCCAGACCGCCCTAGCAGGAACGGGTGAGCAGTTCTTC.

The chain has TRBV28 and TRBJ1-3; D may be TRBD1 (6 bases). This CDR3 region has 16 residues. Germline loops: CDR1 MDHEN, CDR2 SYDVKM. V was clipped by 5 bases and J by 3 bases, with 17 bases between them. The CDR3 here is CASSPPDRLFGNTIYF. The CDR3 coding sequence is TGTGCCAGCAGTCCCCCAGACAGGCTATTTGGAAACACCATATATTTT.

V gene TRBV7-9 combines with J gene TRBJ2-3; TRBD2 matches 11 bases. CDR1 is SEHNR and CDR2 is FQNEAQ in the germline V gene (reference sequence). This CDR3 is 17 amino acids long. The V segment lost 0 bases and the J segment 5 bases; nucleotides outside the gene matches: 7. CDR3 residues: CASSLALGLAVVDTQYF. CDR3 DNA sequence: TGTGCCAGCAGCTTAGCCCTGGGACTAGCGGTGGTAGATACGCAGTATTTT.

The rearrangement joins TRBV6-5 to TRBJ2-7, with TRBD1 matching 9 bases. Germline V CDR1 and CDR2: MNHEY, SVGAGI. The CDR3 totals 14 residues. J gave up 4 bases and V 8 bases, and 9 bases lay outside the gene matches. CDR3 sequence: CASLKGQGPYEQYF. In DNA, the CDR3 is TGTGCCAGCCTTAAAGGACAGGGGCCGTACGAGCAGTACTTC.

The chain links TRBV18 to TRBJ1-4; no firm D call. V dropped 4 bases and J dropped 2 bases, with 8 bases sitting between them. Germline values: CDR1 KGHSH, CDR2 LQKENI. The CDR3 spans 14 residues. CDR3 coding DNA: TGTGCCAGCTCACAGGAACAGACTAATGAAAAACTGTTTTTT. Translation: CASSQEQTNEKLFF. Based on the CDR3 plus reference TRBV18 and TRBJ1-4, the full variable domain is NAGVMQNPRHLVRRRGQEARLRCSPMKGHSHVYWYRQLPEEGLKFMVYLQKENIIDESGMPKERFSAEFPKEGPSILRIQQVVRGDSAAYFCASSQEQTNEKLFFGSGTQLSVL.

V and J are TRBV25-1 and TRBJ1-1; maybe TRBD1 (5 bases). V was trimmed by 5 bases and J by 4 bases, leaving 14 bases between them. Germline CDR1 reads MGHDK; CDR2 reads SYGVNS. This CDR3 has 14 amino acids. CDR3 nucleotide sequence: TGTGCCAGCAGTACTGGAAGGGGTGGCACTGAAGCTTTCTTT. Amino acids: CASSTGRGGTEAFF.

The J gene is TRBJ1-1, the V gene TRBV7-9, with D tentatively TRBD1 (5 bases). The CDR3 has 13 amino acids. Trimming removed 7 bases from V and 7 bases from J, with 16 bases in between. CDR1 and CDR2 (germline): SEHNR, FQNEAQ (reference sequence). CDR3: CASTAPVGGEAFF. The CDR3 DNA is TGTGCCAGCACCGCTCCGGTCGGGGGTGAAGCTTTCTTT.

The chain couples TRBV7-2 to TRBJ1-2; D is uncertain. Germline assignment: CDR1 SGHTA and CDR2 FQGNSA. The CDR3 has 15 amino acids. The V end lost 2 bases, the J end lost 3 bases, and 13 bases lay between the germline ends. This CDR3 reads CASSLMWMRDYGYTF. CDR3 DNA: TGTGCCAGCAGCTTAATGTGGATGCGGGACTATGGCTACACCTTC.

This clone was found once. The chain recombines TRBV7-9 with TRBJ2-5; 9 bases line up with TRBD1. V dropped 2 bases and J dropped 4; count of bases not matched to a gene: 5. There are 15 residues in the CDR3. CDR1 and CDR2 (germline): SEHNR, FQNEAQ (reference sequence). This CDR3 reads CASSLYRGRGETQYF. The CDR3 nucleotides read TGTGCCAGCAGCTTATACAGGGGGCGCGGAGAGACCCAGTACTTC.

This clone was picked up one time. The chain combines TRBV6-5 with TRBJ2-1; 12 bases are shared with TRBD2. Germline V gene lookup returns CDR1 MNHEY and CDR2 SVGAGI. V was clipped by 2 bases and J by 6 bases; unmatched bases: 5. The CDR3 spans 16 residues. The DNA for the CDR3 is TGTGCCAGCAGTTACCTGAGACTAGCGGGGGCCAATGAGCAGTTCTTC. It codes for CASSYLRLAGANEQFF.

This clone has just one count. This chain connects TRBV29-1 to TRBJ2-3; TRBD2 aligns across 7 bases. Per germline, CDR1 SQVTM and CDR2 ANQGSEA. The CDR3 runs 15 residues. V trimming: 3 bases; J trimming: 3 bases; junction bases outside the gene matches: 9. CDR3 amino acids: CSVDRGGGLTDTQYF. CDR3 in DNA: TGCAGCGTTGATCGTGGCGGGGGTCTTACAGATACGCAGTATTTT.

This chain connects TRBV7-9 to TRBJ1-5; 7 bases fit TRBD1. The CDR3 spans 14 residues. The germline CDR1 and CDR2 sequences are SEHNR and FQNEAQ (reference sequence). J lost 5 bases, V lost 8 bases, and 9 bases had no gene match. The chain's CDR3 is CASLGRGLYQPQHF. The CDR3 nucleotides read TGTGCCAGCCTGGGTAGGGGGCTATATCAGCCCCAGCATTTT. The full variable domain, with the rest looked up from reference TRBV7-9 and TRBJ1-5, is DTGVSQNPRHKITKRGQNVTFRCDPISEHNRLYWYRQTLGQGPEFLTYFQNEAQLEKSRLLSDRFSAERPKGSFSTLEIQRTEQGDSAMYLCASLGRGLYQPQHFGDGTRLSIL.

This CDR3 is CASSPRTNPSYTF. The CDR3, as DNA: TGTGCCAGCAGTCCTCGGACAAATCCGAGCTACACCTTC. This rearrangement joins TRBV27 to TRBJ1-2, with D tentatively TRBD1 (5 bases). The CDR3 length is 13 residues. CDR1 and CDR2 (germline): MNHEY, SMNVEV (reference sequence). V dropped 5 bases and J dropped 9 bases, with 16 bases sitting between them.

This rearrangement joins TRBV15 to TRBJ2-1, with 12 bases matching TRBD2. The CDR3 extends over 14 amino acids. Germline V gene sequence: CDR1 LNHNV, CDR2 YYDKDF (reference sequence). J was trimmed by 10 bases and V by 6 bases; bases with no gene match: 7. CDR3 in DNA: TGTGCCACCAGTCCTAGCGGGAGGGCCCGGGAGCAGTTCTTC. It encodes CATSPSGRAREQFF.